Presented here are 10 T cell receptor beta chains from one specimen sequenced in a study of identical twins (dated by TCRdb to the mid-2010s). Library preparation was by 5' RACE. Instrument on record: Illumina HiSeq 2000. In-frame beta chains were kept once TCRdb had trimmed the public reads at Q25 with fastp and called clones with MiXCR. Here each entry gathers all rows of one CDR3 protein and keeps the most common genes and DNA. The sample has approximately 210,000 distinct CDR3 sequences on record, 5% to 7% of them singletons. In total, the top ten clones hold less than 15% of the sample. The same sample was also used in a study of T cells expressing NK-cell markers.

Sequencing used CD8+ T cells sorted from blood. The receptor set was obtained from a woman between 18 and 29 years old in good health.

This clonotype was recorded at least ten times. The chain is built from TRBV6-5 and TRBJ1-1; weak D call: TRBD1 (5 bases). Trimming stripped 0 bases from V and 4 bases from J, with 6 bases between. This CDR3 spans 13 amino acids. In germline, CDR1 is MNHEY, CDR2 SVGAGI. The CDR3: CASSYSGGTEAFF. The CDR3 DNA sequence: TGTGCCAGCAGTTACTCGGGGGGCACTGAAGCTTTCTTT.

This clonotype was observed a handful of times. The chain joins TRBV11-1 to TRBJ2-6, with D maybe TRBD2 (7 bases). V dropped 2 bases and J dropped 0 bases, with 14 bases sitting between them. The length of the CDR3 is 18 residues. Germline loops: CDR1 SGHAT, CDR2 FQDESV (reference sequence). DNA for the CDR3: TGTGCCAGCAGCTTACTGAGGGGGGGGAGCTCTGGGGCCAACGTCCTGACTTTC. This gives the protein CASSLLRGGSSGANVLTF.

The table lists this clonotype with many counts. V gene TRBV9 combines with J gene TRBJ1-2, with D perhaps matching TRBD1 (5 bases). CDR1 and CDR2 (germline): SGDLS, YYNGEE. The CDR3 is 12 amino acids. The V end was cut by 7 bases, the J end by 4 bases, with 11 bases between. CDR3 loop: CASVKGPYGYTF. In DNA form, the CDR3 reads TGTGCCAGCGTGAAGGGGCCCTATGGCTACACCTTC.

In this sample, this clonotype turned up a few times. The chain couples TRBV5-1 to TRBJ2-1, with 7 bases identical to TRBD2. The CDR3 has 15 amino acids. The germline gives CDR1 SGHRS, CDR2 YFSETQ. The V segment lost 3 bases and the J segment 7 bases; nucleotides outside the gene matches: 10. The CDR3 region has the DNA TGCGCCAGCAGCTCAGAGCGGGGTCCTTGGAATGAGCAGTTCTTC. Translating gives CASSSERGPWNEQFF.

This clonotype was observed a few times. The CDR3 is CASSLQGAVGVNYGYTF. As DNA, the CDR3 is TGTGCCAGCAGTTTACAGGGAGCGGTAGGGGTGAACTATGGCTACACCTTC. This rearrangement joins TRBV27 to TRBJ1-2; a weak D match, TRBD1 (5 bases). Germline V lookup: CDR1 MNHEY, CDR2 SMNVEV (reference sequence). This CDR3 comprises 17 residues. Between the trimmed V and J ends, which lost 2 bases and 2 bases, there was a span of 18 bases.

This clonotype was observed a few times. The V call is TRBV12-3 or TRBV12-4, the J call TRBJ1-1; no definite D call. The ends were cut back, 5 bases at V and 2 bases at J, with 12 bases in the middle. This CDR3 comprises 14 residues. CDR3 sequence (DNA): TGTGCCAGCAGTCCTAATTTTAGAAACACTGAAGCTTTCTTT. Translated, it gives CASSPNFRNTEAFF.

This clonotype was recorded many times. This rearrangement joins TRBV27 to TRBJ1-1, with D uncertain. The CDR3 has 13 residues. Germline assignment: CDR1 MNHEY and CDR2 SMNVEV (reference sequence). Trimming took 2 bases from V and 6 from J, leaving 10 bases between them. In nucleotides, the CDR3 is TGTGCCAGCAGTTTAGGACCGCTGGCTGAAGCTTTCTTT. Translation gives CASSLGPLAEAFF.

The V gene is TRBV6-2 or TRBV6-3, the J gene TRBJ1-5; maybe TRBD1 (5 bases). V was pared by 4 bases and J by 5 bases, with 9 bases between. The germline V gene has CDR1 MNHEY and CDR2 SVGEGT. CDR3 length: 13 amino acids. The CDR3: CASSFTGDQPQHF. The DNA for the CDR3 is TGTGCCAGCAGTTTTACGGGGGATCAGCCCCAGCATTTT.

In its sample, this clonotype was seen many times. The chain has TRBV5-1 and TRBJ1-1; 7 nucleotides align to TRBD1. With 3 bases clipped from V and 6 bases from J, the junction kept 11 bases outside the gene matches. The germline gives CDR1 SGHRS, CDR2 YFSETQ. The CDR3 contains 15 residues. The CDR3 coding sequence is TGCGCCAGCAGCTCGGACATCAGGGGGGGACCTGAAGCTTTCTTT. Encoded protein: CASSSDIRGGPEAFF. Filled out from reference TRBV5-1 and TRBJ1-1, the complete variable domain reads KAGVTQTPRYLIKTRGQQVTLSCSPISGHRSVSWYQQTPGQGLQFLFEYFSETQRNKGNFPGRFSGRQFSNSRSEMNVSTLELGDSALYLCASSSDIRGGPEAFFGQGTRLTVV.

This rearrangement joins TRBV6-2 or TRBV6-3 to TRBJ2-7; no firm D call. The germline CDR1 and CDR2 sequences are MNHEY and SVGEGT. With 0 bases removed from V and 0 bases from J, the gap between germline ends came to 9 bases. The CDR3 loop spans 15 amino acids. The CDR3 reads CASSYSTSSSYEQYF. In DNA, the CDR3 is TGTGCCAGCAGTTACTCGACGTCGAGCTCCTACGAGCAGTACTTC.